The 10 T cell receptor beta chains listed next were all sequenced from one sample in a study of T cells in Graves' hyperthyroidism and ophthalmopathy. Authors of the study amplified TCR beta CDR3 regions from RNA transcripts. TCR CDR3 regions were first amplified by RT-PCR with HTBI primers. A single record per CDR3 protein comes from TCRdb applying MiXCR to the multiplex PCR reads. The sample holds around 700,000 distinct CDR3 sequences, approximately 19% seen once. The source material was blood. The receptors derive from a woman aged 45-59 years with Graves' hyperthyroidism that later progressed to Graves' ophthalmopathy.

This clonotype has a count of ten or more. This chain uses TRBV5-1 with TRBJ1-5, with a tentative D call TRBD1 (5 bases). From germline, CDR1 is SGHRS and CDR2 YFSETQ. This CDR3 is built from 14 residues. V was trimmed by 0 bases and J by 5 bases, leaving 9 bases between them. The chain's CDR3 is CASSLEGDHQPQHF. In DNA, the CDR3 is TGCGCCAGCAGCTTGGAAGGGGACCATCAGCCCCAGCATTTT.

This clonotype was recorded a few times. V and J are TRBV4-1 and TRBJ1-1; D possibly corresponds to TRBD1 (6 bases). CDR3 length equals 15 residues. Germline values: CDR1 MGHRA, CDR2 YSYEKL. V was trimmed by 4 bases and J by 8 bases, leaving 20 bases between them. CDR3 protein: CASSRGTPHGYEAFF. For the CDR3, the DNA is TGCGCCAGCAGCCGCGGGACACCCCATGGGTACGAAGCTTTCTTT.

The chain employs TRBV10-3 and TRBJ1-4; D gene unclear. The CDR3 has 13 residues. V dropped 3 bases and J dropped 7 bases, with 9 bases sitting between them. Germline V gene lookup returns CDR1 ENHRY and CDR2 SYGVKD. CDR3 residues: CAISERAGEKLFF. In DNA, the CDR3 is TGTGCCATCAGTGAAAGAGCGGGTGAAAAACTGTTTTTT.

With respect to this clonotype: The junction departs from the called germline gene at one end, perhaps through a read error. J is TRBJ2-1 and V is TRBV5-1; tentative D call: TRBD1 (6 bases). Looked up from germline, CDR1 is SGHRS and CDR2 is YFSETQ. CDR3 length: 14 residues. This CDR3 reads CASSLVAIIGQTFF. In nucleotides, the CDR3 is TGTGCCAGCAGCTTAGTGGCGATTATAGGACAGACGTTCTTC.

The chain joins TRBV6-1 to TRBJ1-3; D call uncertain. This CDR3 is 14 amino acids long. Germline CDR1 is MNHNS and CDR2 is SASEGT. V lost 5 bases, J lost 0 bases, and 8 bases lay in between. Here the CDR3 DNA reads TGTGCCAGCAGTTATAGCTTCTCTGGAAACACCATATATTTT. This sequence encodes CASSYSFSGNTIYF.

V and J are TRBV5-1 and TRBJ2-7, with TRBD2 matching 8 bases. The J segment lost 6 bases and the V segment lost 6 bases, leaving 8 bases of the junction unmatched. Per germline, CDR1 SGHRS and CDR2 YFSETQ. The CDR3 covers 13 residues. CDR3 nucleotides: TGCGCCAGCACCCACACGGGGGGGGCCGAGCAGTACTTC. It is translated as CASTHTGGAEQYF.

The chain recombines TRBV18 with TRBJ2-2; 8 nucleotides align to TRBD1. The germline V gene encodes CDR1 KGHSH and CDR2 LQKENI. The ends lost 4 bases at V and 0 bases at J; junction bases unmatched: 4. The CDR3 totals 16 residues. CDR3 sequence (DNA): TGTGCCAGCTCACTACAGGGGGGCGCGAACACCGGGGAGCTGTTTTTT. This encodes CASSLQGGANTGELFF.

The V and J genes are TRBV20-1 and TRBJ1-1; D call uncertain. The CDR3 covers 13 residues. V lost 5 bases and J lost 5, with 15 bases in between. Germline V CDR1 and CDR2: DFQATT, SNEGSKA (reference sequence). CDR3 DNA sequence: TGCAGTGCTGGGAGGGTTCAAGAAACTGAAGCTTTCTTT. This translates into CSAGRVQETEAFF.

This clonotype was counted many times. This sequence joins TRBV7-8 and TRBJ1-5, with 7 bases matching TRBD1. Per germline, CDR1 SGHVS and CDR2 FQNEAQ. The CDR3 is 13 amino acids. The V gene end was trimmed by 5 bases and the J gene end by 7 bases; junction bases not matched to a gene: 5. CDR3 protein: CASSMDRNQPQHF. CDR3 bases: TGTGCCAGCAGCATGGACAGGAACCAGCCCCAGCATTTT.

With respect to this clonotype: A much bigger clone sits one base away, suggesting this may be a read error. The chain recombines TRBV5-1 with TRBJ1-1, with D unresolved. V was trimmed by 8 bases and J by 0 bases, leaving 14 bases between them. The CDR3 has 14 residues. Germline V gene lookup returns CDR1 SGHRS and CDR2 YFSETQ. CDR3 coding DNA: TGCGCCAGGAGCACCACGCCTGTGAACACTGAAGCTTTCTTT. It is translated as CARSTTPVNTEAFF.